The sequence of this TCR beta chain was determined in a study of T-cell reconstitution after alpha-beta-depleted transplantation in children. As to this clonotype: Its antigen is currently unknown.

The germline V gene encodes CDR1 SGHDT and CDR2 YYEEEE. Trimming pared 4 bases from V and 3 bases from J, leaving 19 bases between. The CDR3 runs to 16 residues. Using unique molecular identifiers, the investigators prepared the TCRbeta library. Each CDR3 protein gets one entry after TCRdb re-called the PCR reads with MiXCR. The sample comprises 500,000 to 650,000 distinct CDR3 sequences, roughly 13% of which are singletons, and 2.2% rests with the top ten. Regarding the study as a whole: Reportedly, alpha-beta T cells present about two months post-transplant originated from several hundred expanded clones of graft origin. From surviving recipient T cells and thymic progenitors came the high day-60 TCRbeta diversity observed in some patients. At the one-year point after transplant, T-cell counts and TCRbeta diversity were found to come mostly from T cells that had been newly produced.

This specimen was PBMCs, mostly from graft donor cells, taken 360 days after TCRalphabeta/CD19-depleted stem cell transplant. The chain carries TRBV5-6 and TRBJ1-1; D is uncertain. This sequence was found in a male patient aged 5 to 17 who had a stem cell transplant for acute myeloid leukemia, so the T cells may come from the graft donor. This CDR3 reads CASSPRRIKKDTEAFF. For the CDR3, the DNA is TGTGCCAGCAGCCCCCGAAGGATCAAGAAAGACACTGAAGCTTTCTTT.